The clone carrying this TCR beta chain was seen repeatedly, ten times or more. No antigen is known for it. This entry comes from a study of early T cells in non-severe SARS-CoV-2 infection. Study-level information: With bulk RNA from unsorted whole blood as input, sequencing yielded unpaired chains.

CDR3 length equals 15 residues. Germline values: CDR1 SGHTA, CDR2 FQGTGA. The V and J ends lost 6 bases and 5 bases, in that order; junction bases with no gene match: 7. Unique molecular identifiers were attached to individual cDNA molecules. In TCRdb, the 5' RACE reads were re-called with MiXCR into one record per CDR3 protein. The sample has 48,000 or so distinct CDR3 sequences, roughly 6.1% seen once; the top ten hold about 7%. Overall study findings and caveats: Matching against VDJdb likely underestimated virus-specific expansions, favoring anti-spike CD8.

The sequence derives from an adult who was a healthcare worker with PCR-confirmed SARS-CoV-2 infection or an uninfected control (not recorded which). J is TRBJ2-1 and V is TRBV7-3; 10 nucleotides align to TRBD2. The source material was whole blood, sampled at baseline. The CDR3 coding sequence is TGTGCCAGCAGGCCTAGCGGGAGAGGTGACAATGAGCAGTTCTTC. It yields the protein CASRPSGRGDNEQFF.